This T cell receptor (beta chain) was observed in a study of blood T cell repertoires in COVID-19. Authors' analysis steps: From reference gene primer amplification, estimates of nucleated cell counts were derived. Here immunoSEQ multiplex PCR was the method, and the copy in TCRdb shows in-frame clones only, minus some. V and J calls and clone size come straight from that table; D and trimming were deduced from the DNA. Here the sample spans approximately 390,000 clones, nearly 90% being singletons. Trimming took 6 bases from V and 1 from J, leaving 7 bases between them. The CDR3 is 13 residues long. From germline, CDR1 is LGHDT and CDR2 YNNKEL (reference sequence).

The source is a woman in her 40s with acute COVID-19. What was sequenced was PBMCs or T cells enriched from blood (not recorded which). The chain has TRBV3-1 (or the pseudogene TRBV3-2) and TRBJ1-5; D ambiguous. The CDR3 sequence is CASSDTSNQPQHF. The CDR3 bases are TGTGCCAGCAGTGACACAAGCAATCAGCCCCAGCATTTT.